This TCR beta chain was sequenced in a study of cytomegalovirus exposure and HLA in healthy donors. Each donor was healthy, and each was a bone marrow donor. Use of 60 Vbeta and 13 Jbeta primers characterized the PCR. Only in-frame clones appear in the TCRdb table, and some are missing; sequencing was by immunoSEQ multiplex PCR. The sample lists around 200,000 clones; about 75% were seen once. Notes on the study in general: Looking again later, the authors saw that most CMV-associated TCR beta chains seemed HLA-restricted. There were several of the most significant clusters that appeared linked to common viral pathogens in a later analysis. The study found most TCR sequences rare, yet found some public TCRs in many donors.

Trimming cost V 8 bases and J 0 bases, with 10 bases left between them. The CDR3 length is 13 residues. In germline, CDR1 is WNHNN, CDR2 SYGVQD (reference sequence). Comments on this clone: The antigen remains undetermined.

The chain employs TRBV10-1 and TRBJ2-5; D is possibly TRBD2 (5 bases). The sample consisted of PBMCs. The sequence was collected from a male donor in good health and CMV-seronegative. DNA of the CDR3: TGCGCCAGCTTATGGGGAGACCAAGAGACCCAGTACTTC. The encoded protein is CASLWGDQETQYF.